A selection of T cell receptor beta chains follows, all from one sample in a study of T cells expressing NK-cell markers. For each CDR3 protein, TCRdb gives one entry from its re-call of the 5' RACE reads, without DNA. This sample lists roughly 150,000 distinct CDR3 sequences; its ten largest clones have around 21%. What was sequenced was blood T cells: a sorted CD56 or NKG2C T cell subset, CD4+ or CD8+ T cells, or bulk PBMC T cells (not recorded which). The source of these receptors is a man aged 18 to 69 in good health. The CDR3 runs from the conserved cysteine through the conserved F or W. The order of the fields is V gene, J gene, CDR3 protein.

V gene: TRBV9; J gene: TRBJ1-1; CDR3 protein: CASSPSGGGLQGYTEAFF
V gene: TRBV28; J gene: TRBJ2-1; CDR3 protein: CASSSPPGVSFNEQFF
V gene: TRBV15; J gene: TRBJ2-7; CDR3 protein: CATSREPRVLDEQYF
V gene: TRBV11-3; J gene: TRBJ2-7; CDR3 protein: CASSTRTISWYEQYF
V gene: TRBV6-5; J gene: TRBJ2-1; CDR3 protein: CASSYSDSYNEQFF
V gene: TRBV6-5; J gene: TRBJ2-5; CDR3 protein: CASSYSGAGGSETQYF
V gene: TRBV28; J gene: TRBJ1-6; CDR3 protein: CASSLTGDSPLHF
V gene: TRBV7-6; J gene: TRBJ1-4; CDR3 protein: CASSLAEGQGREKLFF
V gene: TRBV6-2/TRBV6-3; J gene: TRBJ2-3; CDR3 protein: CASSPSGGPHASGLSTDTQYF
V gene: TRBV2; J gene: TRBJ1-5; CDR3 protein: CASRETGLPQHF
V gene: TRBV12-3/TRBV12-4; J gene: TRBJ2-3; CDR3 protein: CASRAVGSGLTSTDTQYF
V gene: TRBV20-1; J gene: TRBJ1-4; CDR3 protein: CSARTENNEKLFF
V gene: TRBV6-4; J gene: TRBJ2-3; CDR3 protein: CASSDLAGGDTQYF
V gene: TRBV6-1; J gene: TRBJ1-2; CDR3 protein: CANGQFNYGYTF
V gene: TRBV27; J gene: TRBJ2-7; CDR3 protein: CASGGGVRYEQYF
V gene: TRBV12-3/TRBV12-4; J gene: TRBJ2-7; CDR3 protein: CASSRLRDNHEQYF
V gene: TRBV29-1; J gene: TRBJ2-1; CDR3 protein: CSVAVPKLGKIDGEQFF
V gene: TRBV13; J gene: TRBJ1-1; CDR3 protein: CASSSRGHMNTEAFF
V gene: TRBV14; J gene: TRBJ2-7; CDR3 protein: CASSQMGIPNEQYF
V gene: TRBV7-2; J gene: TRBJ1-4; CDR3 protein: CASSLNVLGVTNEKLFF
V gene: TRBV7-9; J gene: TRBJ1-6; CDR3 protein: CASSYLQGDNSPLHF
V gene: TRBV19; J gene: TRBJ1-6; CDR3 protein: CASREGAWNSPLHF
V gene: TRBV6-1; J gene: TRBJ2-1; CDR3 protein: CASSEKDPGQDNEQFF
V gene: TRBV5-1; J gene: TRBJ2-3; CDR3 protein: CASRPKQGITDTQYF
V gene: TRBV2; J gene: TRBJ1-3; CDR3 protein: CASSLAGRLPGNTIYF
V gene: TRBV7-9; J gene: TRBJ2-3; CDR3 protein: CASSRRLAGDTQYF
V gene: TRBV21-1; J gene: TRBJ2-5; CDR3 protein: CASSKYRPQYQETQYF
V gene: TRBV5-6; J gene: TRBJ1-1; CDR3 protein: CASSSGAGTTEAFF
V gene: TRBV28; J gene: TRBJ2-7; CDR3 protein: CASSLGPGQEVREQYF
V gene: TRBV10-3; J gene: TRBJ1-1; CDR3 protein: CAISVAREPVAFF
V gene: TRBV7-9; J gene: TRBJ2-2; CDR3 protein: CASSLTDPGELFF
V gene: TRBV10-3; J gene: TRBJ1-4; CDR3 protein: CAISPPEGRLFF
V gene: TRBV7-2; J gene: TRBJ2-3; CDR3 protein: CASSSETSGGSDTQYF
V gene: TRBV7-9; J gene: TRBJ2-1; CDR3 protein: CASSPEGQEGYNEQFF
V gene: TRBV12-3/TRBV12-4; J gene: TRBJ2-6; CDR3 protein: CASSPGGTGGIGANVLTF
V gene: TRBV5-1; J gene: TRBJ1-1; CDR3 protein: CASSPSLGHTEAFF
V gene: TRBV6-4; J gene: TRBJ2-5; CDR3 protein: CATQSRGPKDLHIQETQYF
V gene: TRBV11-2; J gene: TRBJ2-3; CDR3 protein: CASSLVVLAFGDTQYF
V gene: TRBV6-1; J gene: TRBJ2-3; CDR3 protein: CASIVFVGGGTDTQYF
V gene: TRBV19; J gene: TRBJ2-3; CDR3 protein: CASSITGLGGDTQYF
V gene: TRBV27; J gene: TRBJ2-7; CDR3 protein: CASSDFSGGAYEQYF
V gene: TRBV28; J gene: TRBJ2-3; CDR3 protein: CASSLRPPLSDTQYF
V gene: TRBV14; J gene: TRBJ2-7; CDR3 protein: CASSQEGTPYSYEQYF
V gene: TRBV2; J gene: TRBJ1-1; CDR3 protein: CAIQGDTEAFF
V gene: TRBV11-3; J gene: TRBJ1-5; CDR3 protein: CASSLDIKDNNQPQHF
V gene: TRBV28; J gene: TRBJ2-2; CDR3 protein: CASVNNANTGELFF
V gene: TRBV29-1; J gene: TRBJ1-1; CDR3 protein: CSVAGQGKAFF
V gene: TRBV15; J gene: TRBJ2-1; CDR3 protein: CATSREDRAKQFF
V gene: TRBV28; J gene: TRBJ1-3; CDR3 protein: CASTPFAYSGNTIYF